Listed here are 8 T cell receptor beta chains from one sample, sequenced in a study of blood T cells in healthy people across ages. Using a J-beta primer mix together with a sample-barcoded 5' primer, a second PCR was run for about 7 to 12 cycles. Using its own MiXCR run on the 5' RACE reads, TCRdb lists one record per CDR3 protein. The sample yields fewer than 2,000,000 distinct CDR3 sequences, roughly two fifths seen once. Sequencing was done on a sample of blood. These receptors were taken from a human donor in good health.

The J gene is TRBJ1-2, the V gene TRBV29-1; D possibly corresponds to TRBD1 (5 bases). The CDR3 is made up of 15 amino acids. Germline-derived CDR1 and CDR2 are SQVTM and ANQGSEA. The V end was cut by 4 bases, the J end by 2 bases, with 17 bases between. The CDR3 spells CSVVTVLRSNYGYTF. The CDR3 coding sequence is TGCAGCGTTGTGACAGTGCTTAGGTCGAACTATGGCTACACCTTC.

This clonotype was detected only a few times. The chain links TRBV20-1 to TRBJ2-3; TRBD2 agrees at 7 bases. The CDR3 spans 12 residues. Trimming removed 3 bases from V and 5 bases from J; junction bases left unmatched: 2. From germline, CDR1 is DFQATT and CDR2 SNEGSKA (reference sequence). CDR3 in amino acids: CSASGEGDTQYF. The CDR3 DNA reads TGCAGTGCTAGCGGGGAGGGAGATACGCAGTATTTT.

The chain combines TRBV20-1 with TRBJ2-5; a possible D gene is TRBD2 (5 bases). Looked up from germline, CDR1 is DFQATT and CDR2 is SNEGSKA (reference sequence). V was trimmed by 0 bases and J by 6 bases, leaving 17 bases between them. The length of the CDR3 is 15 residues. CDR3 in DNA: TGCAGTGCTAGAGATTTCCGAGGGAGACGGAAGACCCAGTACTTC. This encodes CSARDFRGRRKTQYF.

This clonotype was counted only a few times. The chain couples TRBV9 to TRBJ1-6; D call uncertain. The length of the CDR3 is 13 residues. V dropped 4 bases and J dropped 8 bases, with 10 bases sitting between them. Germline V gene data show CDR1 as SGDLS and CDR2 as YYNGEE. The CDR3 sequence is CASSPAVDSPLHF. The CDR3 DNA sequence: TGTGCCAGCAGCCCAGCGGTGGATTCACCCCTCCACTTT.

The gene calls are TRBV10-3 and TRBJ2-1; D not certain. Deletions cut 0 bases from V and 5 bases from J, with 8 bases between. The CDR3 extends over 14 amino acids. Germline V gives CDR1 ENHRY, CDR2 SYGVKD. CDR3 in amino acids: CAISESERNNEQFF. The CDR3 region has the DNA TGTGCCATCAGTGAGTCCGAACGGAACAATGAGCAGTTCTTC.

The DNA for the CDR3 is TGTGCCAGCAGCGCTTCACGGGACAATGAGCAGTTCTTC. Protein product: CASSASRDNEQFF. The rearrangement uses TRBV7-2 and TRBJ2-1; D gene ambiguous. The CDR3 has 13 residues. V was cut by 5 bases and J by 5 bases, with 10 bases left in between. From germline, CDR1 is SGHTA and CDR2 FQGNSA.

The rearrangement uses TRBV7-2 and TRBJ2-4; a weak D match, TRBD1 (6 bases). With 6 bases removed from V and 0 bases from J, the gap between germline ends came to 15 bases. This CDR3 is 16 amino acids long. CDR1 is SGHTA, CDR2 FQGNSA, per germline. The DNA for the CDR3 is TGTGCCAGCAGTCATGGACAGATCGTAGCCAAAAACATTCAGTACTTC. Residues: CASSHGQIVAKNIQYF.

The rearrangement joins TRBV24-1 to TRBJ1-3, with unresolved D. The germline gives CDR1 KGHDR, CDR2 SFDVKD. Trimming stripped 4 bases from V and 0 bases from J, with 6 bases between. CDR3 length equals 14 residues. The CDR3 bases are TGTGCCACCAGTGAAGGGCCCTCTGGAAACACCATATATTTT. This encodes CATSEGPSGNTIYF.